The 32 T cell receptor beta chains below come from one sample, sequenced in a study of regulatory dendritic cells for organ transplantation. Antigen specificity for these receptors is unknown. Sorted subsets were CFSE-labeled and cultured 4 to 6 days with allogeneic dendritic cells. The assay was immunoSEQ multiplex PCR, and TCRdb's table has in-frame clones only and misses some. The sample contains about 12,000 clones, nearly 80% of which appear only once. Sequenced: naive CD8+ T cells from blood cultured with regulatory dendritic cells. Subset here: CD45RA+ naive T cells. The receptors originated from a human donor in good health.

A few counts support this clone. The J gene is TRBJ2-1, the V gene TRBV5-6; no firm D call. Germline CDR1 SGHDT, CDR2 YYEEEE. V was trimmed by 0 bases and J by 7 bases, leaving 5 bases between them. There are 12 residues in the CDR3. CDR3 protein: CASSLVSNEQFF. In DNA, the CDR3 is TGTGCCAGCAGCTTGGTGTCTAATGAGCAGTTCTTC.

This clone was detected a few times. The DNA of the CDR3 is TGTGCCAGCAGCGTAGAGCAGGGGGCCACTGAAGCTTTCTTT. Translating it yields CASSVEQGATEAFF. The chain links TRBV9 to TRBJ1-1; 8 bases align to TRBD1. The CDR3 covers 14 residues. CDR1 and CDR2 (germline): SGDLS, YYNGEE. Germline trimming cut 0 bases from V and 4 bases from J; bases unmatched to any gene: 2.

This sequence joins TRBV10-3 and TRBJ2-1; D perhaps matches TRBD1 (6 bases). CDR3 length equals 16 residues. Between the trimmed V and J ends, which lost 4 bases and 0 bases, there was a span of 13 bases. CDR1 and CDR2 (germline): ENHRY, SYGVKD. The CDR3 bases are TGTGCCATCAGTGGTTTGGGACACAGCTCCTACAATGAGCAGTTCTTC. The encoded protein is CAISGLGHSSYNEQFF.

This chain links TRBV13 with TRBJ1-2; 11 nucleotides line up with TRBD1. The CDR3 runs to 14 residues. The V gene's germline CDR1 is PRHDT and CDR2 FYEKMQ (reference sequence). Germline trimming cut 5 bases from V and 6 bases from J; bases unmatched to any gene: 5. The CDR3 here is CASSVGQGGDGYTF. CDR3 DNA sequence: TGTGCCAGCAGCGTGGGACAGGGGGGGGATGGCTACACCTTC. Complete variable domain (other parts from reference TRBV13 and TRBJ1-2): AAGVIQSPRHLIKEKRETATLKCYPIPRHDTVYWYQQGPGQDPQFLISFYEKMQSDKGSIPDRFSAQQFSDYHSELNMSSLELGDSALYFCASSVGQGGDGYTFGSGTRLTVV.

This clone came up a few times. The rearrangement uses TRBV5-6 and TRBJ1-1; D gene unclear. The CDR3 contains 16 residues. V was cut by 5 bases and J by 5 bases, with 22 bases left in between. CDR1 and CDR2 from the germline V gene are SGHDT and YYEEEE. CDR3 nucleotides: TGTGCCAGCAGTGACGATCGGGTGGGAGGGCCTACTGAAGCTTTCTTT. The encoded protein is CASSDDRVGGPTEAFF.

The rearrangement uses TRBV7-6 and TRBJ2-3, with 8 bases matching TRBD2. Trimming removed 2 bases from V and 0 bases from J; junction bases left unmatched: 4. CDR1 SGHVS and CDR2 FNYEAQ come from the germline V gene. This CDR3 spans 16 amino acids. CDR3 nucleotides: TGTGCCAGCAGCTTAATTGTAGCGGGGAGCACAGATACGCAGTATTTT. Its protein product is CASSLIVAGSTDTQYF.

The rearrangement links TRBV5-6 to TRBJ2-7; D possibly corresponds to TRBD2 (6 bases). This CDR3 contains 13 residues. V was shortened by 5 bases and J by 5 bases, with 14 bases between the two germline ends. Germline V gene lookup returns CDR1 SGHDT and CDR2 YYEEEE. The DNA for the CDR3 is TGTGCCAGCAGTTATGGGACGGGAGACGAGCAGTACTTC. As protein: CASSYGTGDEQYF.

This chain links TRBV4-1 with TRBJ2-7, with TRBD2 matching 9 bases. With V trimmed by 5 bases and J by 5 bases, 10 bases remained unmatched. The V gene's germline CDR1 is MGHRA and CDR2 YSYEKL. The CDR3 covers 15 residues. DNA of the CDR3: TGCGCCAGCAGCAAACCGGGACTAGCATCCAACGAGCAGTACTTC. It yields the protein CASSKPGLASNEQYF.

The chain joins TRBV10-1 to TRBJ1-1; TRBD1 might be the D (5 bases). There are 11 residues in the CDR3. The germline gives CDR1 WNHNN, CDR2 SYGVQD (reference sequence). The germline V and J ends were trimmed by 9 bases and 5 bases, with 10 bases remaining between them. CDR3 sequence: CARLRGTEAFF. The CDR3 coding sequence is TGCGCCAGGCTTCGGGGGACTGAAGCTTTCTTT.

The chain combines TRBV7-9 with TRBJ1-4; TRBD1 aligns across 8 bases. Germline CDR1 and CDR2: SEHNR and FQNEAQ (reference sequence). The J segment lost 8 bases and the V segment lost 5 bases, leaving 7 bases of the junction unmatched. The CDR3 spans 14 residues. The CDR3 nucleotides are TGTGCCAGCAGCCCCACAGGGGGAAAAGAAAAACTGTTTTTT. It codes for CASSPTGGKEKLFF.

This clone was recorded only once. The chain employs TRBV13 and TRBJ1-2, with 9 bases lining up with TRBD1. The V gene end was trimmed by 4 bases and the J gene end by 8 bases; junction bases not matched to a gene: 8. CDR3 length: 14 amino acids. Germline-derived CDR1 and CDR2 are PRHDT and FYEKMQ (reference sequence). CDR3 sequence: CASSSDRGRGGYTF. The CDR3 DNA reads as TGTGCCAGCAGCTCCGACAGGGGGAGAGGGGGCTACACCTTC.

V usage is TRBV5-4 and J usage is TRBJ2-1; the match to TRBD2 covers 10 bases. Germline V gene data show CDR1 as SGHNT and CDR2 as YYREEE (reference sequence). This CDR3 has 17 amino acids. Trimming at V came to 0 bases and at J to 4 bases, leaving 7 bases not matched to a gene. As DNA, the CDR3 is TGTGCCAGCAGCTTGGCGGCAGCGGGGGGGTTATACAATGAGCAGTTCTTC. This encodes CASSLAAAGGLYNEQFF.

This clone was counted a few times. The rearrangement links TRBV5-6 to TRBJ1-1, with D maybe TRBD1 (6 bases). Germline V gene lookup returns CDR1 SGHDT and CDR2 YYEEEE. V was pared by 4 bases and J by 3 bases, with 22 bases between. The CDR3 runs to 17 residues. For the CDR3, the DNA is TGTGCCAGCAGCCCTAACGGGGGGCGCATGTGGGACACTGAAGCTTTCTTT. It is translated as CASSPNGGRMWDTEAFF.

This clone was counted a single time. The rearrangement uses TRBV13 and TRBJ1-4, with D unresolved. The V end was cut by 2 bases, the J end by 0 bases, with 10 bases between. The CDR3 is made up of 16 amino acids. Germline V lookup: CDR1 PRHDT, CDR2 FYEKMQ (reference sequence). The CDR3 DNA is TGTGCCAGCAGCTTATCCGCCGCAGCAACTAATGAAAAACTGTTTTTT. It specifies CASSLSAAATNEKLFF.

The rearrangement links TRBV5-1 to TRBJ2-5; possible D gene TRBD2, 6 bases. The V and J ends lost 4 bases and 2 bases respectively, with 15 bases between them. Germline CDR1 reads SGHRS; CDR2 reads YFSETQ. The CDR3 runs 15 residues. In DNA form, the CDR3 reads TGCGCCAGCAGCACCCCGACTAGGTTTCAAGAGACCCAGTACTTC. Protein sequence: CASSTPTRFQETQYF.

The V gene is TRBV4-3, the J gene TRBJ1-5; TRBD1 is a possible D gene (5 bases). The CDR3 loop spans 15 amino acids. V shed 3 bases and J shed 4 bases, with 13 bases lying between them. CDR1 is LGHNA, CDR2 YSLEER, per germline. As DNA, the CDR3 is TGCGCCAGCAGCCAGCAGTGGGGGGGAAATCAGCCCCAGCATTTT. It translates to CASSQQWGGNQPQHF.

The chain links TRBV5-5 to TRBJ2-3; 14 nucleotides agree with TRBD2. Germline V gene data show CDR1 as SGHKS and CDR2 as YYEKEE (reference sequence). V lost 0 bases, J lost 3 bases, and 0 bases stayed unmatched. The CDR3 has 16 amino acids. CDR3 region: CASSLGTSGGTDTQYF. The DNA of the CDR3 is TGTGCCAGCAGCTTGGGGACTAGCGGGGGGACAGATACGCAGTATTTT. The entire variable domain, with the rest obtained from reference TRBV5-5 and TRBJ2-3, is as follows: DAGVTQSPTHLIKTRGQQVTLRCSPISGHKSVSWYQQVLGQGPQFIFQYYEKEERGRGNFPDRFSARQFPNYSSELNVNALLLGDSALYLCASSLGTSGGTDTQYFGPGTRLTVL.

The V call is TRBV6-6, the J call TRBJ2-3; D gene unclear. Trimming took 2 bases from V and 9 from J, leaving 9 bases between them. The CDR3 consists of 12 residues. Germline V gene data show CDR1 as MNHNY and CDR2 as SVGAGI (reference sequence). The CDR3 protein is CASSYEADTQYF. In DNA, the CDR3 is TGTGCCAGCAGTTACGAGGCCGACACGCAGTATTTT.

The chain employs TRBV4-1 and TRBJ2-5; perhaps TRBD1 as D (6 bases). Germline V lookup: CDR1 MGHRA, CDR2 YSYEKL. This CDR3 is 14 amino acids long. Trimming removed 1 base at V and 0 bases at J, with 6 bases between. The CDR3 DNA is TGCGCCAGCAGCCAAGGGACAGACCAAGAGACCCAGTACTTC. Its translation is CASSQGTDQETQYF.

The rearrangement uses TRBV5-8 and TRBJ2-3, with 11 bases identical to TRBD1. Unmatched junction bases numbered 0, after V lost 0 bases and J lost 3 bases. Germline CDR1 SGHTS, CDR2 YDEGEE. The CDR3 extends over 15 amino acids. Here the CDR3 DNA reads TGTGCCAGCAGCTTGGGGGACAGGGGGACAGATACGCAGTATTTT. It encodes CASSLGDRGTDTQYF. The complete variable domain, with remaining parts taken from reference TRBV5-8 and TRBJ2-3, reads EAGVTQSPTHLIKTRGQQATLRCSPISGHTSVYWYQQALGLGLQFLLWYDEGEERNRGNFPPRFSGRQFPNYSSELNVNALELEDSALYLCASSLGDRGTDTQYFGPGTRLTVL.

V gene TRBV6-6 combines with J gene TRBJ2-7, with a tentative D call TRBD2 (5 bases). Germline values: CDR1 MNHNY, CDR2 SVGAGI (reference sequence). V lost 2 bases, J lost 5 bases, and 7 bases lay in between. This CDR3 has 12 amino acids. In DNA, the CDR3 is TGTGCCAGCAGTTACCCGGGGAACGAGCAGTACTTC. Translated: CASSYPGNEQYF.

This chain joins TRBV12-5 and TRBJ2-5, with TRBD2 matching over 13 bases. This CDR3 is built from 15 residues. J gave up 2 bases and V 5 bases, and 2 bases lay outside the gene matches. Looked up from germline, CDR1 is LGHNT and CDR2 is FRNRAP. The CDR3 sequence: CASGLGLAGQETQYF. CDR3 bases: TGTGCTAGTGGTCTGGGACTAGCGGGGCAAGAGACCCAGTACTTC.

The rearrangement joins TRBV4-1 to TRBJ2-3; 10 nucleotides line up with TRBD2. CDR1 is MGHRA and CDR2 is YSYEKL in the germline V gene. Trimming cost V 1 base and J 5 bases; bases outside gene matches: 9. The CDR3 runs 17 residues. The CDR3 DNA is TGCGCCAGCAGCCAAGGATTTCTAGCGGGGGTTGAAGATACGCAGTATTTT. It specifies CASSQGFLAGVEDTQYF.

V usage is TRBV5-5 and J usage is TRBJ2-7; D ambiguous. Trimming took 3 bases from V and 0 from J, leaving 10 bases between them. The CDR3 is 14 residues long. CDR1 is SGHKS, CDR2 YYEKEE, per germline (reference sequence). For the CDR3, the DNA is TGTGCCAGCAGCTCCTCTACCCTCTCCTACGAGCAGTACTTC. Amino acids: CASSSSTLSYEQYF.

The chain uses TRBV7-8 and TRBJ2-1; TRBD2 might be the D (6 bases). This CDR3 is built from 16 residues. V was cut by 2 bases and J by 0 bases, with 11 bases left in between. The germline V gene encodes CDR1 SGHVS and CDR2 FQNEAQ. CDR3: CASSLSAGSSYNEQFF. In DNA form, the CDR3 reads TGTGCCAGCAGCTTAAGTGCGGGGAGCTCCTACAATGAGCAGTTCTTC.

The J gene is TRBJ2-3, the V gene TRBV4-3, with D tentatively TRBD2 (7 bases). Trimming cost V 0 bases and J 0 bases, with 10 bases left between them. The germline V gene encodes CDR1 LGHNA and CDR2 YSLEER. This CDR3 has 16 amino acids. The DNA of the CDR3 is TGCGCCAGCAGCCAAGATCGCGGGGGCAGCACAGATACGCAGTATTTT. It translates to CASSQDRGGSTDTQYF.

The chain carries TRBV7-2 and TRBJ2-1; D might be TRBD2 (6 bases). The CDR3 consists of 17 residues. Germline CDR1 is SGHTA and CDR2 is FQGNSA. Trimming removed 2 bases at V and 0 bases at J, with 14 bases between. This chain's CDR3 is CASSLKGRRSSYNEQFF. CDR3 nucleotide sequence: TGTGCCAGCAGCTTAAAGGGGAGGAGGAGCTCCTACAATGAGCAGTTCTTC. Full variable domain (missing parts from reference TRBV7-2 and TRBJ2-1): GAGVSQSPSNKVTEKGKDVELRCDPISGHTALYWYRQSLGQGLEFLIYFQGNSAPDKSGLPSDRFSAERTGGSVSTLTIQRTQQEDSAVYLCASSLKGRRSSYNEQFFGPGTRLTVL.

The chain uses TRBV4-1 and TRBJ2-7, with D possibly being TRBD1 (5 bases). Germline V gives CDR1 MGHRA, CDR2 YSYEKL. The CDR3 spans 13 residues. Trimming pared 4 bases from V and 2 bases from J, leaving 9 bases between. The CDR3 region has the DNA TGCGCCAGCAGCCTAGACAGCGCCTACGAGCAGTACTTC. Amino acids: CASSLDSAYEQYF.

The chain links TRBV7-9 to TRBJ1-5; no firm D call. With 6 bases removed from V and 0 bases from J, the gap between germline ends came to 12 bases. There are 15 residues in the CDR3. Looked up from germline, CDR1 is SEHNR and CDR2 is FQNEAQ (reference sequence). CDR3 sequence: CASSTTDYSNQPQHF. CDR3 bases: TGTGCCAGCAGTACAACAGACTATAGCAATCAGCCCCAGCATTTT.

The chain has TRBV1 and TRBJ1-5; TRBD1 was called by the table and not checked on the DNA. TRBV1 is a pseudogene segment. The CDR3 contains 18 residues. The CDR3, as DNA: TGCACCAGCAGCCAAGATACCCAGGTTGCTTTTAGCAATCAGCCCCAGCATTTT. Its translation is CTSSQDTQVAFSNQPQHF.

This clone was picked up a small number of times. The chain links TRBV5-6 to TRBJ1-4, with 9 bases fitting TRBD1. The CDR3 runs to 14 residues. After removal of 4 bases from V and 8 bases from J, the junction contained 6 bases not matched to a gene. Germline V lookup: CDR1 SGHDT, CDR2 YYEEEE. Here the CDR3 reads CASSLQGANEKLFF. The CDR3 DNA reads as TGTGCCAGCAGCCTACAGGGGGCGAACGAAAAACTGTTTTTT.

This clone was seen a handful of times. This sequence joins TRBV7-3 and TRBJ2-1; 7 bases agree with TRBD1. This CDR3 contains 12 residues. Germline-derived CDR1 and CDR2 are SGHTA and FQGTGA. Trimming cost V 3 bases and J 8 bases; bases outside gene matches: 1. CDR3 in DNA: TGTGCCAGCAGCTTTACAGGGGATGAGCAGTTCTTC. Protein sequence: CASSFTGDEQFF. Full variable domain (rest looked up from reference TRBV7-3 and TRBJ2-1): GAGVSQTPSNKVTEKGKYVELRCDPISGHTALYWYRQSLGQGPEFLIYFQGTGAADDSGLPNDRFFAVRPEGSVSTLKIQRTERGDSAVYLCASSFTGDEQFFGPGTRLTVL.